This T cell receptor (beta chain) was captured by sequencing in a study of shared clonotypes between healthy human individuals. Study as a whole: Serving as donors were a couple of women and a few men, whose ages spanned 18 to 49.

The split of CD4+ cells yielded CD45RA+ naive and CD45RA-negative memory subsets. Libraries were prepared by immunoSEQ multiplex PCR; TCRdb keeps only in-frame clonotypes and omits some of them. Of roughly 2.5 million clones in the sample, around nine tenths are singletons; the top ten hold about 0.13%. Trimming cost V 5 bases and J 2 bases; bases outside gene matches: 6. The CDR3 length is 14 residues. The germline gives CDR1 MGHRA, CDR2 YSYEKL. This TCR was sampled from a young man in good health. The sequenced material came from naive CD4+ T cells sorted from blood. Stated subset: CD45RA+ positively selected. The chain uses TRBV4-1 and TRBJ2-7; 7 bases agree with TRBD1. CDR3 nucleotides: TGCGCCAGCAGCTTGCCGGGACAGACCTACGAGCAGTACTTC. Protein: CASSLPGQTYEQYF.